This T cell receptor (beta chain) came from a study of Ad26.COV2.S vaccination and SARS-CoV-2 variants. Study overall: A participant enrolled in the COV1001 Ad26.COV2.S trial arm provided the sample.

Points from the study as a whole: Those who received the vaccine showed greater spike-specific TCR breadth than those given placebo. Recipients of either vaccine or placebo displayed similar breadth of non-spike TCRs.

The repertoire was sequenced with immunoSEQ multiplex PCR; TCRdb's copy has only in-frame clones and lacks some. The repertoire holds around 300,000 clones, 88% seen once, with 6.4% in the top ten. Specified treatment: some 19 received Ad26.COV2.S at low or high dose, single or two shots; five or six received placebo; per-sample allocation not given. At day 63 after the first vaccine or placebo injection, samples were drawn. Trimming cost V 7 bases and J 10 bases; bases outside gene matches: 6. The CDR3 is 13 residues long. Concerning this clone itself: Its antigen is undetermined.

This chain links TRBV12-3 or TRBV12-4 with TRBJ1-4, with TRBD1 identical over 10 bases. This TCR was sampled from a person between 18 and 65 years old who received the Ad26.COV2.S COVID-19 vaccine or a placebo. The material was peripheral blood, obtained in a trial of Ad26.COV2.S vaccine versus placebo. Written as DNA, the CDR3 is TGTGCCAGCACCGAGGGACAGGGGAGAAAACTGTTTTTT. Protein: CASTEGQGRKLFF.